One and the same sample provided the 25 T cell receptor beta chains below, sequenced in a study of T cells in localized non-small cell lung cancer. The table came from immunoSEQ multiplex PCR; TCRdb's copy has only in-frame clones and leaves some out. The sample has 3,200 or so clones; approximately 23% are singletons. Source: lung tumor tissue, taken before any cancer treatment. The receptor source for this set is a woman aged 35-70 years with stage I lung adenocarcinoma.

This clone is medium-sized (0.01 to 0.1%) within its sample. The chain recombines TRBV6-8 with TRBJ1-1; D remains ambiguous. The CDR3 contains 13 residues. V dropped 7 bases and J dropped 4 bases, with 13 bases sitting between them. Germline V CDR1 and CDR2: MNHGY, SAAAGT. The CDR3 bases are TGTGCCAGCACTGAGCTACGGGGCACTGAAGCTTTCTTT. Translation: CASTELRGTEAFF.

J is TRBJ1-3 and V is TRBV14; D uncertain. The V and J ends lost 1 base and 4 bases respectively, with 17 bases between them. The CDR3 extends over 17 amino acids. In germline, CDR1 is SGHDN, CDR2 FVKESK. The CDR3: CASSQASGRRQGNTIYF. The CDR3 DNA is TGTGCCAGCAGCCAAGCCTCAGGACGGAGACAAGGAAACACCATATATTTT.

This clone has a handful of counts. This chain links TRBV19 with TRBJ2-3; D not certain. Germline lookup yields CDR1 LNHDA and CDR2 SQIVND (reference sequence). The length of the CDR3 is 15 residues. The V end lost 2 bases, the J end lost 2 bases, and 11 bases lay between the germline ends. CDR3 sequence reads: CASSIFGGHTDTQYF. CDR3 nucleotides: TGTGCCAGTAGTATATTTGGTGGGCACACAGATACGCAGTATTTT. The full variable domain, its missing parts supplied by reference TRBV19 and TRBJ2-3, is DGGITQSPKYLFRKEGQNVTLSCEQNLNHDAMYWYRQDPGQGLRLIYYSQIVNDFQKGDIAEGYSVSREKKESFPLTVTSAQKNPTAFYLCASSIFGGHTDTQYFGPGTRLTVL.

V and J are TRBV5-1 and TRBJ1-1; TRBD1 matches at 8 bases. Germline V gives CDR1 SGHRS, CDR2 YFSETQ. V gave up 0 bases and J gave up 5 bases; unmatched junction bases: 6. This CDR3 has 15 amino acids. The CDR3 nucleotides are TGCGCCAGCAGCTTGGGACAGGGGCATCAGACTGAAGCTTTCTTT. Its protein product is CASSLGQGHQTEAFF.

This clone was detected only a few times. The chain carries TRBV14 and TRBJ2-7; TRBD2 matches at 8 bases. This CDR3 contains 15 residues. The ends lost 4 bases at V and 4 bases at J; junction bases unmatched: 9. The germline gives CDR1 SGHDN, CDR2 FVKESK. The CDR3 coding sequence is TGTGCCAGCAGCCGCGGGGGGCCAACCCCTTACGAGCAGTACTTC. Its translation: CASSRGGPTPYEQYF.

This clone came up a few times. This sequence joins TRBV9 and TRBJ1-2, with D perhaps TRBD1 (5 bases). Germline V gene sequence: CDR1 SGDLS, CDR2 YYNGEE. V shed 0 bases and J shed 2 bases, with 11 bases lying between them. This CDR3 is 15 amino acids long. The CDR3 loop is CASSVDDRPNYGYTF. The CDR3 DNA reads as TGTGCCAGCAGCGTAGATGACAGACCAAACTATGGCTACACCTTC.

This clone is labeled as medium-sized (0.01 to 0.1%). The chain is built from TRBV6-8 and TRBJ1-1; TRBD1 is a possible D gene (5 bases). V shed 6 bases and J shed 3 bases, with 14 bases lying between them. Germline CDR1 is MNHGY and CDR2 is SAAAGT. The CDR3 contains 14 residues. The CDR3 spells CASRYAGWDTEAFF. In DNA form, the CDR3 reads TGTGCCAGCAGGTACGCAGGGTGGGACACTGAAGCTTTCTTT.

The sample holds a few counts of this clone. The chain uses TRBV11-3 and TRBJ2-3; 9 nucleotides align to TRBD2. CDR3 size: 16 residues. V was pared by 1 base and J by 4 bases, with 6 bases of the junction left unmatched. The V gene's germline CDR1 is SGHNT and CDR2 YENEEA. CDR3 residues: CASSLVGTSLPDTQYF. The DNA of the CDR3 is TGTGCCAGCAGCTTAGTCGGGACTAGCCTCCCAGATACGCAGTATTTT.

This clone was observed many times. V gene TRBV11-3 combines with J gene TRBJ1-6; D is ambiguous. This CDR3 is 15 amino acids long. V lost 3 bases to trimming and J lost 18 bases, with 24 bases between them. Germline-derived CDR1 and CDR2 are SGHNT and YENEEA. This chain's CDR3 is CASSLATERAFMGHF. The DNA of the CDR3 is TGTGCCAGCAGCTTGGCTACCGAACGGGCCTTTATGGGCCACTTT.

This clone was observed a handful of times. V is TRBV6-8 and J is TRBJ1-5; 9 bases line up with TRBD1. Germline V gene data show CDR1 as MNHGY and CDR2 as SAAAGT. This CDR3 has 16 residues. The V segment lost 7 bases and the J segment 5 bases; nucleotides outside the gene matches: 12. CDR3 sequence reads: CASNPLGGQGYQPQHF. The CDR3 region has the DNA TGTGCCAGCAACCCTCTCGGGGGACAGGGCTATCAGCCCCAGCATTTT.

By share of the sample, this clone is medium-sized (0.01 to 0.1%). V usage is TRBV6-8 and J usage is TRBJ2-7, with 9 bases matching TRBD1. CDR3 length: 14 residues. V gave up 10 bases and J gave up 6 bases; unmatched junction bases: 13. Germline V gene sequence: CDR1 MNHGY, CDR2 SAAAGT. The CDR3 is CAIRPDRGGLEQYF. As DNA, the CDR3 is TGTGCCATCAGACCGGACAGGGGAGGACTCGAGCAGTACTTC.

The J gene is TRBJ1-2, the V gene TRBV9; 7 bases agree with TRBD1. Germline V CDR1 and CDR2: SGDLS, YYNGEE. V lost 0 bases and J lost 2; bases outside the gene matches: 4. The CDR3 extends over 15 amino acids. CDR3 coding DNA: TGTGCCAGCAGCGTAGGGGACAGTCTGAACTATGGCTACACCTTC. This encodes CASSVGDSLNYGYTF.

The rearrangement joins TRBV29-1 to TRBJ2-1; TRBD2 agrees at 13 bases. The germline gives CDR1 SQVTM, CDR2 ANQGSEA. The CDR3 contains 16 residues. V lost 5 bases and J lost 0; bases outside the gene matches: 4. CDR3 nucleotide sequence: TGCAGCGTTTGGACTAGCGGGGGCCGCTCCTACAATGAGCAGTTCTTC. As protein: CSVWTSGGRSYNEQFF.

This chain uses TRBV9 with TRBJ2-3; D is tentatively TRBD1 or TRBD2 (6 bases each). CDR1 SGDLS and CDR2 YYNGEE come from the germline V gene. Between the trimmed V and J ends, which lost 4 bases and 2 bases, there was a span of 23 bases. The CDR3 loop spans 18 amino acids. The CDR3 reads CASSLGGVGAVYTDTQYF. CDR3 bases: TGTGCCAGCAGCCTCGGGGGAGTGGGGGCCGTTTACACAGATACGCAGTATTTT. The whole variable domain, remainder taken from reference TRBV9 and TRBJ2-3, is DSGVTQTPKHLITATGQRVTLRCSPRSGDLSVYWYQQSLDQGLQFLIQYYNGEERAKGNILERFSAQQFPDLHSELNLSSLELGDSALYFCASSLGGVGAVYTDTQYFGPGTRLTVL.

The gene calls are TRBV6-8 and TRBJ1-6; D call uncertain. The CDR3 is made up of 13 amino acids. CDR1 is MNHGY and CDR2 is SAAAGT in the germline V gene. The V gene lost 5 bases and the J gene lost 8 bases, with 10 bases spanning the gap. The CDR3 protein is CASSEDGHSPLHF. The CDR3 bases are TGTGCCAGCAGTGAGGACGGCCATTCACCCCTCCACTTT.

The V gene is TRBV15, the J gene TRBJ2-1, with 7 bases matching TRBD2. The CDR3 runs 15 residues. With 0 bases clipped from V and 6 bases from J, the junction kept 5 bases outside the gene matches. Germline V gives CDR1 LNHNV, CDR2 YYDKDF (reference sequence). Here the CDR3 reads CATSRDIGTTNEQFF. In DNA, the CDR3 is TGTGCCACCAGCAGAGATATCGGGACTACCAATGAGCAGTTCTTC.

This clone counts as medium-sized. The V gene is TRBV11-3, the J gene TRBJ1-1; D might be TRBD1 (6 bases). This CDR3 region has 16 residues. Trimming left V 3 bases short and J 0 bases short, with 14 bases between. From germline, CDR1 is SGHNT and CDR2 YENEEA. The DNA of the CDR3 is TGTGCCAGCAGCTTTGGGACAAGTATCATGAACACTGAAGCTTTCTTT. Protein: CASSFGTSIMNTEAFF.

In its sample, this clone was seen a few times. The rearrangement links TRBV11-3 to TRBJ1-3; the D gene is possibly TRBD1 (5 bases). CDR1 and CDR2 from the germline V gene are SGHNT and YENEEA. V was shortened by 4 bases and J by 4 bases, with 11 bases between the two germline ends. The CDR3 contains 14 residues. DNA of the CDR3: TGTGCCAGCAGCTCCAGGGTTTACGGAAACACCATATATTTT. Protein sequence: CASSSRVYGNTIYF.

This clone has just a few counts. The chain recombines TRBV4-1 with TRBJ2-3, with unresolved D. Trimming took 0 bases from V and 3 from J, leaving 10 bases between them. Germline CDR1 reads MGHRA; CDR2 reads YSYEKL. The CDR3 loop spans 15 amino acids. CDR3 DNA: TGCGCCAGCAGCCAAGATCAACGTGGAACAGATACGCAGTATTTT. It yields the protein CASSQDQRGTDTQYF.

The chain carries TRBV6-8 and TRBJ2-1; D might be TRBD1 or TRBD2, each matching 5 bases. Germline CDR1 is MNHGY and CDR2 is SAAAGT. The CDR3 runs 13 residues. V was clipped by 6 bases and J by 9 bases, with 15 bases between them. CDR3 nucleotide sequence: TGTGCCAGCAGCGTGCCGGAGAGGGGTGAGCAGTTCTTC. Its protein product is CASSVPERGEQFF.

Judged by abundance, this clone is medium-sized (0.01 to 0.1%). The chain recombines TRBV6-8 with TRBJ2-5; 10 bases fit TRBD1. The ends lost 6 bases at V and 4 bases at J; junction bases unmatched: 2. This CDR3 is 13 amino acids long. Germline V gene sequence: CDR1 MNHGY, CDR2 SAAAGT. The CDR3 DNA reads as TGTGCCAGCAGGTGGACAGGGGGAGAGACCCAGTACTTC. This codes for CASRWTGGETQYF.

Remarks on this clone: One junction end disagrees with the germline gene, perhaps due to a read error. The chain links TRBV6-8 to TRBJ2-5, with 7 nucleotides matching TRBD2. Germline V CDR1 and CDR2: MNHGY, SAAAGT. The CDR3 totals 13 residues. The CDR3 is CAISASGGETQYF. The CDR3 nucleotides read TGTGCCATCAGTGCCTCCGGGGGGGAGACCCAGTACTTC.

This clone is medium-sized. Additional DNA sequences in this sample encode the identical CDR3. The V gene is TRBV11-3, the J gene TRBJ1-1, with D possibly matching TRBD1 (6 bases). This CDR3 comprises 15 residues. The V gene's germline CDR1 is SGHNT and CDR2 YENEEA. Trimming pared 2 bases from V and 1 base from J, leaving 11 bases between. CDR3 nucleotide sequence: TGTGCCAGCAGCTTATTAACAGGGTCGAACACTGAAGCTTTCTTT. It encodes CASSLLTGSNTEAFF. Full variable domain (outside the CDR3, taken from reference TRBV11-3 and TRBJ1-1): EAGVVQSPRYKIIEKKQPVAFWCNPISGHNTLYWYLQNLGQGPELLIRYENEEAVDDSQLPKDRFSAERLKGVDSTLKIQPAELGDSAVYLCASSLLTGSNTEAFFGQGTRLTVV.

This clone was seen a handful of times. The gene calls are TRBV11-3 and TRBJ2-7; D is perhaps TRBD1 (6 bases). Germline lookup yields CDR1 SGHNT and CDR2 YENEEA. V lost 4 bases and J 4 bases, leaving 20 bases between the germline ends. This CDR3 comprises 16 residues. CDR3 protein: CASSSPGHPSAYEQYF. The CDR3 DNA follows: TGTGCCAGCAGCTCTCCGGGACACCCGTCTGCATACGAGCAGTACTTC. Together with reference TRBV11-3 and TRBJ2-7, the CDR3 gives the full variable domain: EAGVVQSPRYKIIEKKQPVAFWCNPISGHNTLYWYLQNLGQGPELLIRYENEEAVDDSQLPKDRFSAERLKGVDSTLKIQPAELGDSAVYLCASSSPGHPSAYEQYFGPGTRLTVT.

The sample holds many counts of this clone. The CDR3 bases are TGTGCCAGCAGCCCCGGACGGAATAATTCACCCCTCCACTTT. It specifies CASSPGRNNSPLHF. The chain joins TRBV6-8 to TRBJ1-6; D ambiguous. Per the germline V gene, CDR1 is MNHGY and CDR2 is SAAAGT. Between the trimmed V and J ends, which lost 6 bases and 5 bases, there was a span of 11 bases. The CDR3 is 14 amino acids.